This TCR beta chain was documented in a study of blood T cell repertoires in COVID-19. The CDR3 runs to 14 residues. CDR1 SGHAT and CDR2 FQNNGV come from the germline V gene. The junction had 5 bases not matched to a gene; V was cut back by 4 bases and J by 9 bases. Assay: immunoSEQ multiplex PCR; the TCRdb copy retains only in-frame clones and omits some. The sample lists approximately 120,000 clones; more than 75% were seen once. Sequencing was performed on peripheral blood. The clonotype was recovered from a human donor in a cohort sampled during active COVID-19. V usage is TRBV11-2 and J usage is TRBJ1-6; 8 bases are shared with TRBD1. The CDR3: CASSSTGGGSPLHF. The DNA for the CDR3 is TGTGCCAGCAGCTCCACAGGGGGGGGTTCACCCCTCCACTTT.